This T cell receptor beta chain was profiled in a study of Ad26.COV2.S vaccination and SARS-CoV-2 variants. Study-level information: Donor got 5x10^10 or 1x10^11 viral particles of Ad26.COV2.S. Study outcomes and limitations: Spike-specific responses of CD8+ and CD4+ T cells were reported to display substantial breadth after vaccination. The placebo group had lower spike-specific TCR breadth than the vaccine recipients did.

Some clones are missing from TCRdb's copy, which holds only in-frame ones; the method was immunoSEQ multiplex PCR. The sample has around 450,000 clones, 89% seen once. Note on this clone: The target antigen is unknown.

The treatment was: some 19 received Ad26.COV2.S at low or high dose, single or two shots; roughly five received placebo; per-sample allocation not given. The samples date from day 63 after the first vaccine or placebo injection. The vaccine antigen was prefusion-stabilized Wuhan SARS-CoV-2 spike. Germline V gene sequence: CDR1 SGDLS, CDR2 YYNGEE. Unmatched junction bases numbered 14, after V lost 0 bases and J lost 5 bases. This CDR3 has 18 residues. Material: peripheral blood, obtained in a trial of Ad26.COV2.S vaccine versus placebo. The origin of this receptor is a person between 18 and 65 years old who received the Ad26.COV2.S COVID-19 vaccine or a placebo. The chain links TRBV9 to TRBJ2-5; 9 bases align to TRBD2. In DNA, the CDR3 is TGTGCCAGCAGCGTAGGGACACTGAGCGGGAGGATCGGGGAGACCCAGTACTTC. Translating it yields CASSVGTLSGRIGETQYF.